A single sample gave rise to the 5 T cell receptor beta chains below, sequenced in a study of CD8+ T cells in alopecia areata. Sequencing templates came from extracted RNA that was reverse transcribed into cDNA. This table comes from immunoSEQ multiplex PCR, and its TCRdb copy is limited to in-frame clones, with some not included. Here the sample spans 200,000 to 250,000 clones, roughly 64% being singletons. Documented treatment: oral pan-JAK inhibitor, 5-10 mg twice daily. Here the sequenced sample was CD4+ T cells sorted from blood, taken at week 4, from a patient treated with tofacitinib. These TCRs come from a human donor with alopecia areata.

Comment on this clone: The sample holds other DNA sequences that translate to the same CDR3. J is TRBJ2-5 and V is TRBV5-1; D not certain. With 2 bases removed from V and 2 bases from J, the gap between germline ends came to 7 bases. Germline V lookup: CDR1 SGHRS, CDR2 YFSETQ. The CDR3 is 13 residues long. Written as DNA, the CDR3 is TGCGCCAGCAGCTTCGCAGCGCAAGAGACCCAGTACTTC. Protein product: CASSFAAQETQYF.

The V call is TRBV29-1, the J call TRBJ1-1; D remains ambiguous. The CDR3 length is 11 residues. Trimming pared 7 bases from V and 1 base from J, leaving 7 bases between. The germline V gene has CDR1 SQVTM and CDR2 ANQGSEA. The CDR3 DNA sequence: TGCAGCGCCGGCTGGAACACTGAAGCTTTCTTT. Residues: CSAGWNTEAFF.

CDR3 protein: CASSLAGGRSPLHF. CDR3 nucleotides: TGTGCCAGCAGCTTAGCAGGGGGCCGTTCACCCCTCCACTTT. The V call is TRBV13, the J call TRBJ1-6, with 8 bases fitting TRBD1. The germline V gene has CDR1 PRHDT and CDR2 FYEKMQ (reference sequence). With 1 base clipped from V and 9 bases from J, the junction kept 2 bases outside the gene matches. The CDR3 consists of 14 residues. Combining the CDR3 with reference TRBV13 and TRBJ1-6 gives the whole variable domain AAGVIQSPRHLIKEKRETATLKCYPIPRHDTVYWYQQGPGQDPQFLISFYEKMQSDKGSIPDRFSAQQFSDYHSELNMSSLELGDSALYFCASSLAGGRSPLHFGNGTRLTVT.

The chain combines TRBV5-1 with TRBJ2-7; D uncertain. Deletions cut 1 base from V and 5 bases from J, with 7 bases between. CDR1 SGHRS and CDR2 YFSETQ come from the germline V gene. The CDR3 has 12 residues. The CDR3 sequence: CASSLNTNEQYF. CDR3 DNA: TGCGCCAGCAGCTTGAATACAAACGAGCAGTACTTC.

The chain has TRBV7-2 and TRBJ2-1; 12 nucleotides match TRBD1. The CDR3 spans 12 residues. Losses at the gene ends were 5 bases for V and 15 bases for J; bases not matched to a gene: 5. Germline V CDR1 and CDR2: SGHTA, FQGNSA. This CDR3 is CASSQGQGARFF. CDR3 bases: TGTGCCAGCAGCCAGGGACAGGGGGCAAGGTTCTTC.